This TCR beta chain was recorded in a study of blood T cell repertoires in COVID-19. About the study: COVID-19 samples from acute and convalescent phases originated in the United States, Italy and Spain. Nucleic acid was either cDNA or gDNA, and it came from T cells, B-cell-depleted T cells, or PBMCs.

The V segment lost 5 bases and the J segment 5 bases; nucleotides outside the gene matches: 6. CDR3 length: 13 residues. Germline-derived CDR1 and CDR2 are SGHRS and YFSETQ. The authors' processing: For nucleated cells, counts were estimated from reference gene primer amplification. Assay used: immunoSEQ multiplex PCR; TCRdb lists only in-frame clones, some missing. V, J and clone size were drawn from that table, and D and trimming were deduced from the DNA. Here the sample spans about 76,000 clones, approximately 89% being singletons. The source is a human donor in a cohort sampled during active COVID-19. This chain joins TRBV5-1 and TRBJ1-1, with 7 bases identical to TRBD1. Material for sequencing was peripheral blood. This CDR3 is CASSEGARTEAFF. Here the CDR3 DNA reads TGCGCCAGCAGTGAGGGGGCGCGAACTGAAGCTTTCTTT. Using reference TRBV5-1 and TRBJ1-1 for the parts outside the CDR3, the full variable domain is KAGVTQTPRYLIKTRGQQVTLSCSPISGHRSVSWYQQTPGQGLQFLFEYFSETQRNKGNFPGRFSGRQFSNSRSEMNVSTLELGDSALYLCASSEGARTEAFFGQGTRLTVV.